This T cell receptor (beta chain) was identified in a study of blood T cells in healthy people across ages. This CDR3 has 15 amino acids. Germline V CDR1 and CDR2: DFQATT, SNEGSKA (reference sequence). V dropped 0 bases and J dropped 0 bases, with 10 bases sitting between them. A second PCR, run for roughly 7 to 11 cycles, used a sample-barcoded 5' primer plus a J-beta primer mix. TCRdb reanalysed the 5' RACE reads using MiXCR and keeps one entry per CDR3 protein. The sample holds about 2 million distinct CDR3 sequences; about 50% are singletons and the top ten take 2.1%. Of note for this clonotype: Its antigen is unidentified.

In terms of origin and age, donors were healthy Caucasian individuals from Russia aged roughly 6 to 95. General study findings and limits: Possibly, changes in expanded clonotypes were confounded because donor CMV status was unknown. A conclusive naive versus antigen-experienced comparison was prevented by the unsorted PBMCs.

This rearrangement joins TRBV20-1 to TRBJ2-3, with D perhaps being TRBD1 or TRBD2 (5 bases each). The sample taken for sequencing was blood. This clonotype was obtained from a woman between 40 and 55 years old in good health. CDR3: CSAREGTVSTDTQYF. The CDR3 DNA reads TGCAGTGCTAGAGAAGGGACGGTGAGCACAGATACGCAGTATTTT.